The entry below gives a single T cell receptor beta chain sequence along with its context. Its antigen is unknown. This sample was included in a study of T cell repertoires in cytomegalovirus infection. As for the study in general: The authors used CMV epitopes that were HLA-C-restricted (recently identified) and HLA-B-restricted (well studied). Matching HLA type, along with CMV infection, was indicated by public TCR beta signatures.

TCRdb re-called the reads with MiXCR, one entry per CDR3 protein. The sample contains 680,000 or so distinct CDR3 sequences, around 32% of which appear only once. Study-level points and caveats: There were HLA-C-restricted CMV-specific TCR beta clonotypes dominating the ex vivo response. Cumulative public TCR beta family frequency identified carriers of CMV plus the relevant HLA.

The CDR3 length is 15 residues. Germline V CDR1 and CDR2: KGHSH, LQKENI. V trimming: 1 base; J trimming: 3 bases; junction bases outside the gene matches: 3. The chain combines TRBV18 with TRBJ2-5; 9 bases align to TRBD1. The TCR comes from a human donor in good health (CMV status not recorded). Some clones in this sample may be carry-over from other donors' samples. The material was cultured PBMCs, obtained from culture after CMV antigen stimulation. The CDR3 DNA reads as TGTGCCAGCTCACCACTCCGGGACAGGGAAGAGACCCAGTACTTC. It specifies CASSPLRDREETQYF.